This is a list of T cell receptor beta chains from one sample in a study of blood T cell repertoires in COVID-19. TCRdb keeps only in-frame clones here, not all; method: immunoSEQ multiplex PCR. The table records 150,000 or so clones, approximately 80% of them present only once. Sequenced sample: peripheral blood. The receptors here all came from a human donor in a cohort sampled during active COVID-19. CDR3s include the opening cysteine and the closing phenylalanine or tryptophan. The D gene is left open where the match is weak.

>TRBV27|.|TRBJ1-1|14
CASSVGGVNTEAFF
>TRBV29-1|TRBD2|TRBJ2-3|13
CSVEGGRADTQYF
>TRBV7-2|TRBD1|TRBJ1-2|15
CASSPSGGTGNGYTF
>TRBV3-1/TRBV3-2|TRBD1|TRBJ1-3|17
CASSRGDRGSSGNTIYF
>TRBV3-1/TRBV3-2|.|TRBJ1-5|14
CASSQAGADQPQHF
>TRBV6-5|.|TRBJ1-1|12
CASSPPGREAFF
>TRBV4-1|.|TRBJ1-5|15
CASSQGGGVNQPQHF
>TRBV3-1/TRBV3-2|TRBD1|TRBJ1-2|14
CASSQNRGRGGYTF
>TRBV5-4|.|TRBJ2-2|15
CASSSPTGNTGELFF
>TRBV7-9|.|TRBJ2-5|16
CASSLGGGVGQETQYF
>TRBV5-1|TRBD1|TRBJ1-5|14
CASSLSGGGQPQHF
>TRBV30|.|TRBJ2-5|13
CAWSPKGSETQYF
>TRBV12-3/TRBV12-4|.|TRBJ2-2|13
CASSRQQVGELFF
>TRBV14|TRBD2|TRBJ2-3|17
CASSPRYRVSGGDTQYF
>TRBV5-4|TRBD1|TRBJ1-1|15
CASSALDRGRTEAFF
>TRBV6-4|TRBD1|TRBJ2-6|16
CASSEHRGDGANVLTF
>TRBV2|TRBD1|TRBJ1-6|15
CASSGTGGYNSPLHF
>TRBV2|TRBD2|TRBJ2-1|15
CASSVGTSGYNEQFF
>TRBV21-1|.|TRBJ1-5|16
CASSTRDRVSNQPQHF
>TRBV19|.|TRBJ1-2|11
CASSRGPNYTF
>TRBV11-2|TRBD2|TRBJ2-5|15
CASSFSSGTQETQYF
>TRBV7-2|TRBD1|TRBJ2-2|15
CASSGQGVMAGELFF
>TRBV5-1|TRBD1|TRBJ1-1|15
CASSLLGQMNTEAFF
>TRBV5-1|TRBD1|TRBJ2-3|16
CASSLGTGGSTDTQYF
>TRBV19|TRBD1|TRBJ1-1|13
CASSKGAQTEAFF
>TRBV30|.|TRBJ1-2|11
CAWSVRAQGDF